The source of this T cell receptor beta chain is a study of blood T cell repertoires in COVID-19 (dated by TCRdb to the early 2020s). About the investigation overall: Collaborator samples came from the United States, Italy and Spain and covered acute and convalescent phases of COVID-19. The dataset comprised deeply sampled blood TCRbeta repertoires from subjects exposed to, actively infected with, or recovered from COVID-19. The repertoires were released in a freely available public database intended as a resource for research on the immune response to SARS-CoV-2. Where HLA class I and class II types were available, the types were taken from metadata supplied by the sample provider, not from assay-based typing. Nearly every sample came with metadata listing a de-identified subject ID, COVID-19 status, age in years and sex. The material from the prospective study consisted of cDNA or gDNA derived from T cells, B-cell-depleted T cells, or PBMCs. The samples were drawn from the first 160 participants of the ongoing ImmuneRACE study and from some 1,300 subjects provided by 6 global collaborators.

The immunoSEQ Assay, a bias-controlled multiplex PCR, was used to amplify TCRbeta CDR3 regions from genomic DNA. As for the original processing: The number of nucleated cells in each sample was estimated by amplification of reference gene primers within the assay. To quantify the absolute abundance of each unique TCRbeta CDR3 rearrangement, sequence reads were collapsed and filtered. Productive Simpson clonality was computed per sample as the square root of Simpson's diversity index over productive rearrangements. TCRdb took this table from immuneACCESS and kept in-frame rearrangements with V and J called. Such tables lack part of the clones; where checked against another copy, unresolved V genes explain under half of the gap, and the rest is unexplained. The V and J calls and clone size come from that table; D and trimming were worked out from the DNA. The sample has under 300,000 clones on record, roughly 90% of them singletons. The ten largest clones take up 0.65% to 0.95% of the sample.

The collaborating institutions used their own protocols to collect whole blood in K2EDTA tubes. For TCRbeta analysis, collaborators shipped samples in one of three forms: frozen whole blood, isolated PBMCs, or DNA extracted from either of those sample types. Measured from the cysteine to the phenylalanine, the CDR3 is 14 residues long. The DNA shown is the 42-base CDR3, in frame from base 1. At the junction V is shortened by 1 base and J by 1 base, with 9 bases in between. As encoded in the germline V gene, CDR1 is SGDLS while CDR2 is YYNGEE. Concerning this clone: This receptor's antigen is unknown. The record has no base qualities; no much larger clone is one base away.

General findings and caveats noted by the study authors: The amount of clinical and demographic metadata varied by source and participant and was provided uncurated.

The chain is made from TRBV9 and TRBJ2-7, with the D gene not confidently named. Sample: peripheral blood. The TCR was taken from a woman aged 25-40 years with acute or convalescent COVID-19. The CDR3 here reads CASSVSRNSYEQYF. The DNA sequence reads TGTGCCAGCAGCGTAAGCAGGAATTCCTACGAGCAGTACTTC.